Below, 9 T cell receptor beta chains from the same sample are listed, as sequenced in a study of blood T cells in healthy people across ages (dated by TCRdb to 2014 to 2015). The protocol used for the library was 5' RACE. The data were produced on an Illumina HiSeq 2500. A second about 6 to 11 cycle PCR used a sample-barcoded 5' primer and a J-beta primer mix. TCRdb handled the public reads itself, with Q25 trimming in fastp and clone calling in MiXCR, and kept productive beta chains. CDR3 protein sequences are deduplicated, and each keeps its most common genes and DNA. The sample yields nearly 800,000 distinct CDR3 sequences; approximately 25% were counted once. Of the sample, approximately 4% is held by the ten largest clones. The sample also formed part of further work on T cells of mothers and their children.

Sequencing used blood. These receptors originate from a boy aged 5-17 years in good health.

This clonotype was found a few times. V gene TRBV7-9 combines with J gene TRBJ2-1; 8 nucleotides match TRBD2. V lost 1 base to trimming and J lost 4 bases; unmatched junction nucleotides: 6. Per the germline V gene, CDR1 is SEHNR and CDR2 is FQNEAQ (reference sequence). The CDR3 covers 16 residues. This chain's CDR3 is CASSLEGTRIYNEQFF. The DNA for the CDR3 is TGTGCCAGCAGCTTAGAAGGGACTAGGATTTACAATGAGCAGTTCTTC. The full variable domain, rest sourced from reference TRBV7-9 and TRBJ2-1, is DTGVSQNPRHKITKRGQNVTFRCDPISEHNRLYWYRQTLGQGPEFLTYFQNEAQLEKSRLLSDRFSAERPKGSFSTLEIQRTEQGDSAMYLCASSLEGTRIYNEQFFGPGTRLTVL.

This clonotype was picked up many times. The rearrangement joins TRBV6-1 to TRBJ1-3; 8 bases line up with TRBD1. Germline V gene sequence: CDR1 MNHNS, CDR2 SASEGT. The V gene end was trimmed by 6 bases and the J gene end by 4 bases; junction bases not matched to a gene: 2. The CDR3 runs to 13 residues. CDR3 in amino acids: CASRDRAGNTIYF. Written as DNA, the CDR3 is TGTGCCAGCAGGGACAGGGCCGGAAACACCATATATTTT.

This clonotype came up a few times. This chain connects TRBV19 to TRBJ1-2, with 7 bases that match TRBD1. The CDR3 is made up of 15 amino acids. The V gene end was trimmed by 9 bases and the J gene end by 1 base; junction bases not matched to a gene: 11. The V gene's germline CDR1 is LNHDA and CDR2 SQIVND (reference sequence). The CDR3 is CASGARDSRNYGYTF. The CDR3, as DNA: TGTGCCAGCGGAGCTCGGGACAGCCGTAACTATGGCTACACCTTC.

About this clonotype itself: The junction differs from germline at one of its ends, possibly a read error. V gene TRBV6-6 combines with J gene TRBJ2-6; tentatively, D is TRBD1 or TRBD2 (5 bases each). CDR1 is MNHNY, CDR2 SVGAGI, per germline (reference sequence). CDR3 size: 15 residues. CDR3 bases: TGTGCCAGCAGTTTCGACTACTCTGGGGCCAGCGTCCTGACTTTC. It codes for CASSFDYSGASVLTF.

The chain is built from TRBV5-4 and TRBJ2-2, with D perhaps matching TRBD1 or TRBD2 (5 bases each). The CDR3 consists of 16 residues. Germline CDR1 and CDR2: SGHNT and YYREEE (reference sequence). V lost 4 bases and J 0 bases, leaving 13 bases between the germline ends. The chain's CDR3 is CASSVGTYANTGELFF. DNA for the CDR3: TGTGCCAGCAGCGTGGGGACGTACGCGAACACCGGGGAGCTGTTTTTT.

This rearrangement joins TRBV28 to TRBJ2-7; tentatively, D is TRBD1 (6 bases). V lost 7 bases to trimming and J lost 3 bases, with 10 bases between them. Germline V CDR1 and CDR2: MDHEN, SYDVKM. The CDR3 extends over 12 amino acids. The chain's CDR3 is CASNLRGYEQYF. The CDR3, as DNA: TGTGCCAGCAATCTCAGGGGCTACGAGCAGTACTTC.

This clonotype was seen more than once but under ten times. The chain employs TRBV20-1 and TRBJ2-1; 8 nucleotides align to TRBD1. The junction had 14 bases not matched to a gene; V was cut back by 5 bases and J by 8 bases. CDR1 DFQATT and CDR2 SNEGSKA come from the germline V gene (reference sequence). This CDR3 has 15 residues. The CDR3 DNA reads TGCAGTGCTTCAAACGAGAGGACAGGGAACGATGAGCAGTTCTTC. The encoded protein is CSASNERTGNDEQFF.

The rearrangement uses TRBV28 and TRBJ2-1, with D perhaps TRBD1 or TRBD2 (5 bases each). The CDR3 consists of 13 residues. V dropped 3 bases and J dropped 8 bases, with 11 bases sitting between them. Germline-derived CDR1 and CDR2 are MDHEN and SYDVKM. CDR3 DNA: TGTGCCAGCAGTTTCCCCGGGGACGATGAGCAGTTCTTC. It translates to CASSFPGDDEQFF.

The CDR3 sequence: CASSPPGGVTETQYF. CDR3 DNA sequence: TGCGCCAGCAGCCCCCCGGGGGGAGTGACGGAGACCCAGTACTTC. The chain recombines TRBV4-1 with TRBJ2-5; 7 bases fit TRBD2. This CDR3 contains 15 residues. With 4 bases clipped from V and 5 bases from J, the junction kept 10 bases outside the gene matches. Germline V lookup: CDR1 MGHRA, CDR2 YSYEKL.